The TCR beta chain described here comes from a study of neurological immune-mediated disorders. The study's findings and limits: Phylogenetic grouping assigned the repertoires of 18 of 34 multiple sclerosis patients to a single related-CDR3 cluster, which may represent a signature. It was HTLV-1-associated myelopathy that showed the most TCR clonal expansion, while multiple sclerosis showed the least, falling below healthy controls. Neither clinical nor MRI features showed any association with the multiple sclerosis repertoire cluster, and the authors stated that larger cohorts are needed.

With 10-nucleotide random UMIs included, cDNA was synthesized by 5'RACE. TCRdb re-called the 5' RACE reads with MiXCR, one entry per CDR3 protein. This table has tens of thousands of distinct CDR3 sequences, almost 3.5% appearing once. In its sample, this clonotype was seen many times. No antigen is known for it. Sequenced: PBMCs. This clonotype originated in a man between 40 and 49 years old with multiple sclerosis.

CDR3 coding DNA: TGTGCCAGCAGTTATGGGAGGCAAGAGACCCAGTACTTC. It is translated as CASSYGRQETQYF. The V gene is TRBV6-2 or TRBV6-3, the J gene TRBJ2-5; the D gene is possibly TRBD2 (6 bases). V lost 3 bases and J lost 2, with 7 bases in between. The CDR3 has 13 amino acids. Germline values: CDR1 MNHEY, CDR2 SVGEGT.